This TCR beta chain was documented in a study of blood T cell repertoires in COVID-19. Clones were read by immunoSEQ multiplex PCR, and TCRdb kept only the in-frame ones, dropping some. The sample holds 250,000 or so clones, 80% to 85% seen once. V was cut by 3 bases and J by 7 bases, with 9 bases left in between. The CDR3 runs to 12 residues. The genes are TRBV12-3 or TRBV12-4 and TRBJ2-5, with D tentatively TRBD2 (6 bases). This receptor was identified in a man over 45 who had recovered from COVID-19. Material for sequencing was PBMCs or T cells enriched from blood (not recorded which). CDR3 amino acids: CASSLLARTQYF. The CDR3 DNA sequence: TGTGCCAGCAGTTTGCTAGCGAGGACCCAGTACTTC.